This TCR beta chain was sequenced for a study of blood T cell repertoires in COVID-19. Per the authors' pipeline: Scientists estimated how many nucleated cells there were by amplifying reference gene primers. Libraries were prepared by immunoSEQ multiplex PCR; TCRdb keeps only in-frame clonotypes and omits some of them. V and J calls and clone size are given by that table; D and trimming were obtained from the DNA. The table shows 120,000 to 150,000 clones, with around 91% occurring only once. V lost 6 bases, J lost 4 bases, and 9 bases lay in between. This CDR3 contains 12 residues. CDR1 and CDR2 from the germline V gene are MNHNS and SASEGT.

Sequenced material: peripheral blood. This rearrangement joins TRBV6-1 to TRBJ1-1; maybe TRBD1 (5 bases). This TCR was recovered from a man aged 18 to 29 with COVID-19, enrolled during active disease. CDR3: CASSERGTEAFF. In DNA, the CDR3 is TGTGCCAGCAGCGAAAGGGGCACTGAAGCTTTCTTT.